These T cell receptor beta chains were read from a single sample in a study of shared clonotypes between healthy human individuals. The data were produced by immunoSEQ multiplex PCR, yet TCRdb's version contains in-frame clones alone and is incomplete. This sample has roughly 1,100,000 clones, with about 70% found just once. The specimen was memory CD4+ T cells sorted from blood. These receptors all stem from a man between 18 and 29 years old in good health. CDR3s include the opening cysteine and the closing phenylalanine or tryptophan. The D gene is left open where the match is weak. Clone sizes are given selectively: once, few, many, or a class where the clone is expanded.

j_call	v_call	d_call	clone_size	cdr3_nt	cdr3_aa
TRBJ2-5	TRBV2	.	.	TGTGCCAGCAGTAGACTAGGTATTTCGGAGACCCAGTACTTC	CASSRLGISETQYF
TRBJ1-2	TRBV7-9	.	once	TGTGCCAGCAGCTTCTCGGATCCGTACACCTTC	CASSFSDPYTF
TRBJ1-5	TRBV6-5	.	.	TGTGCCAGCAGTTCAGGACGGGCGGGCAATCAGCCCCAGCATTTT	CASSSGRAGNQPQHF
TRBJ2-7	TRBV6-5	TRBD2	.	TGTGCCTCCCGGACTAGCGGGAGAACGGGCGAGCAGTACTTC	CASRTSGRTGEQYF
TRBJ2-3	TRBV9	TRBD1	.	TGTGCCAGCAGCGTAGGAGGACAGGGGTGGCAGCGGGATTTAACAGATACGCAGTATTTT	CASSVGGQGWQRDLTDTQYF
TRBJ1-2	TRBV28	.	.	TGTGCCAGCAGTTCTGGCGGAGTTTACTATGGCTACACCTTC	CASSSGGVYYGYTF
TRBJ2-6	TRBV10-2	.	.	TGCGCCAGCAGTGAACCCCCAGGGACTGGGGCCAACGTCCTGACTTTC	CASSEPPGTGANVLTF
TRBJ2-7	TRBV30	TRBD2	.	TGTGCCTGGCGGGGACTAGCGGGAGCATACGAGCAGTACTTC	CAWRGLAGAYEQYF
TRBJ1-4	TRBV5-1	TRBD1	.	TGCGCCAGCTCCGGGACAGGGGTTGAAAAACTGTTTTTT	CASSGTGVEKLFF
TRBJ2-7	TRBV18	TRBD1	once	TGTGCCAGCTCACCGAAGACAGGGAAGACCTACGAGCAGTACTTC	CASSPKTGKTYEQYF
TRBJ1-1	TRBV7-9	.	.	TGTGCCAGCAGCTTAGAGGTGGCGGGCACTGAAGCTTTCTTT	CASSLEVAGTEAFF
TRBJ1-2	TRBV7-6	.	once	TGTGCCAGCAGCCCCGGACAGCGCTATGGCTACACCTTC	CASSPGQRYGYTF
TRBJ2-5	TRBV7-9	.	.	TGTGCCAGCAGCAGAGACGCGGGGACCCAGTACTTC	CASSRDAGTQYF
TRBJ1-6	TRBV4-1	TRBD1	.	TGCGCCAGCAGCCAAGATATAACAGGGGGCTATTCACCCCTCCACTTT	CASSQDITGGYSPLHF
TRBJ1-6	TRBV9	.	.	TGTGCCAGCCCGCCGAAAATAGGGGCGCAAATACATTCACCCCTCCACTTT	CASPPKIGAQIHSPLHF